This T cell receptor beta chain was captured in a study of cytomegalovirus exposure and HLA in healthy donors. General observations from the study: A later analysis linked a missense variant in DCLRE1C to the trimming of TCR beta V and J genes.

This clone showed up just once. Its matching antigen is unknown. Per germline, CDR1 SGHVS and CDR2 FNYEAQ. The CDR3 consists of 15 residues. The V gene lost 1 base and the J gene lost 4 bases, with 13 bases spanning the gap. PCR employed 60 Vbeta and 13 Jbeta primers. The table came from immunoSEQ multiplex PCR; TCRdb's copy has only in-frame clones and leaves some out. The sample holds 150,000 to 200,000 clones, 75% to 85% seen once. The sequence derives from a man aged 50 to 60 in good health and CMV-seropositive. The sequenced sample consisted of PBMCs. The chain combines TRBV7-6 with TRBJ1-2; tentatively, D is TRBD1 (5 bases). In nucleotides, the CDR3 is TGTGCCAGCAGCTTAGAAGCAGGGCTGGGCTATGGCTACACCTTC. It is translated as CASSLEAGLGYGYTF. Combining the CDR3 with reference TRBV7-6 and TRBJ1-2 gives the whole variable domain GAGVSQSPRYKVTKRGQDVALRCDPISGHVSLYWYRQALGQGPEFLTYFNYEAQQDKSGLPNDRFSAERPEGSISTLTIQRTEQRDSAMYRCASSLEAGLGYGYTFGSGTRLTVV.